The 9 T cell receptor beta chains listed next were all sequenced from one sample in a study of preoperative IRX-2 immunotherapy in early breast cancer (dated 2019 in TCRdb). In the paper's terms, the treatment or condition label means: preoperative locoregional IRX-2 cytokine immunotherapy. The library was prepared using the immunoSEQ multiplex PCR assay. What TCRdb holds here is the immuneACCESS table cut down to in-frame rearrangements. Part of the clones is not present; checked against another copy, under half of the missing clones reflect an unresolved V gene, and the others are unexplained. The sample table contains 40,000 to 45,000 clones; only one count was recorded for roughly 95% of them. Clones ranked in the top ten supply over 1.5% of the sample. The material was tumor tissue, obtained after IRX-2 immunotherapy. The receptors originated from a human donor with breast cancer.

The chain uses TRBV5-1 and TRBJ2-5; no reliable D call. Germline values: CDR1 SGHRS, CDR2 YFSETQ. The CDR3 is made up of 14 amino acids. The ends were cut back, 4 bases at V and 4 bases at J, with 14 bases in the middle. The CDR3 coding sequence is TGCGCCAGCAGCCTCGGATTCGACGGAGAGACCCAGTACTTC. This codes for CASSLGFDGETQYF.

This chain links TRBV29-1 with TRBJ1-5; D is unclear. V lost 7 bases and J 7 bases, leaving 14 bases between the germline ends. CDR3 length: 12 amino acids. Germline CDR1 is SQVTM and CDR2 is ANQGSEA. The CDR3 protein is CSASAPGQPQHF. In DNA, the CDR3 is TGCAGCGCCTCGGCCCCTGGGCAGCCCCAGCATTTT.

This clone was recorded once. The genes are TRBV28 and TRBJ2-3; D remains unclear. The CDR3 runs 15 residues. Germline assignment: CDR1 MDHEN and CDR2 SYDVKM. V dropped 0 bases and J dropped 4 bases, with 11 bases sitting between them. The CDR3: CASSLWGNVADTQYF. CDR3 sequence (DNA): TGTGCCAGCAGTTTATGGGGGAACGTTGCAGATACGCAGTATTTT.

The V call is TRBV10-3, the J call TRBJ1-5, with 10 positions matching TRBD1. V gave up 4 bases and J gave up 8 bases; unmatched junction bases: 8. The germline V gene encodes CDR1 ENHRY and CDR2 SYGVKD. This CDR3 comprises 15 residues. In DNA, the CDR3 is TGTGCCATCAGTGGAAGGGGGACAGGGGAAGAGCCCCAGCATTTT. Amino acids: CAISGRGTGEEPQHF.

This clone has just one count. V is TRBV7-8 and J is TRBJ2-3; D remains unclear. This CDR3 is 13 amino acids long. Trimming took 3 bases from V and 6 from J, leaving 10 bases between them. Germline V gives CDR1 SGHVS, CDR2 FQNEAQ. This CDR3 reads CASSFLNPDTQYF. The CDR3 region has the DNA TGTGCCAGCAGCTTCCTGAACCCGGATACGCAGTATTTT.

V usage is TRBV7-8 and J usage is TRBJ2-2; D may be TRBD2 (5 bases). The length of the CDR3 is 16 residues. Trimming took 7 bases from V and 2 from J, leaving 17 bases between them. Germline V gene sequence: CDR1 SGHVS, CDR2 FQNEAQ. CDR3 coding DNA: TGTGCCAGCACCGGACTTGGCGCCGGAAACACCGGGGAGCTGTTTTTT. It codes for CASTGLGAGNTGELFF.

The V call is TRBV18, the J call TRBJ2-6; no reliable D call. CDR1 is KGHSH, CDR2 LQKENI, per germline. This CDR3 contains 14 residues. The germline V and J ends were trimmed by 6 bases and 0 bases, with 6 bases remaining between them. Here the CDR3 DNA reads TGTGCCAGCTCCGAAGTCTCTGGGGCCAACGTCCTGACTTTC. As protein: CASSEVSGANVLTF.

The chain is built from TRBV11-3 and TRBJ2-7; 8 bases are a match to TRBD1. The CDR3 consists of 15 residues. Unmatched junction bases numbered 6, after V lost 5 bases and J lost 0 bases. The V gene's germline CDR1 is SGHNT and CDR2 YENEEA. The CDR3 nucleotides are TGTGCCAGCAGCCCAGGGGGCCCAAGCTCCTACGAGCAGTACTTC. Its translation: CASSPGGPSSYEQYF. Full variable domain (rest looked up from reference TRBV11-3 and TRBJ2-7): EAGVVQSPRYKIIEKKQPVAFWCNPISGHNTLYWYLQNLGQGPELLIRYENEEAVDDSQLPKDRFSAERLKGVDSTLKIQPAELGDSAVYLCASSPGGPSSYEQYFGPGTRLTVT.

J is TRBJ2-5 and V is TRBV7-2, with a possible D match to TRBD1 (6 bases). V lost 5 bases and J 7 bases, leaving 11 bases between the germline ends. The CDR3 has 12 amino acids. Germline CDR1 and CDR2: SGHTA and FQGNSA. The CDR3 spells CASSEPRGTQYF. The CDR3 nucleotides are TGTGCCAGCAGCGAACCCAGGGGGACCCAGTACTTC.